Reported below is one T cell receptor (beta chain). Its target is not known. With 60 Vbeta and 13 Jbeta primers, the PCR was carried out. Profiling relied on immunoSEQ multiplex PCR, and the TCRdb table lists in-frame clones only, not all of them. The table has over 40,000 clones, 55% to 75% seen once; the top ten hold 12%. The germline V gene has CDR1 SEHNR and CDR2 FQNEAQ (reference sequence). The CDR3 length is 13 residues. V lost 5 bases to trimming and J lost 1 base, with 8 bases between them. The data originate from a study of cytomegalovirus exposure and HLA in healthy donors. Study-wide context: A prior study identified 117 million unique TCR beta sequences from about 180 million T cells.

Study outcomes and limitations: It emerged from a later analysis that several of the most significant clusters appeared to be linked to common viral pathogens. The authors judged a highly shared variant cluster likely a sequencing artifact. Accurate prediction of most subjects' HLA-A and HLA-B alleles from TCR beta sequences was reported.

This TCR was sampled from a man aged 55 to 70 in good health and CMV-seropositive. The J gene is TRBJ1-1, the V gene TRBV7-9; D gene unclear. Sequenced input: PBMCs. CDR3 region: CASSRMRNTEAFF. The CDR3 DNA is TGTGCCAGCAGCCGTATGCGGAACACTGAAGCTTTCTTT.